These 16 T cell receptor beta chains came from one sample sequenced in a study of cytomegalovirus exposure and HLA in healthy donors. In the PCR, 60 Vbeta and 13 Jbeta primers were used. Sequenced by immunoSEQ multiplex PCR; TCRdb stores in-frame clones only, minus some. Its table records about 52,000 clones. The specimen sequenced was PBMCs. The source of these receptors is a woman in her sixties or seventies in good health and CMV-seropositive.

The gene calls are TRBV18 and TRBJ1-4; weak D call: TRBD1 (6 bases). Germline loops: CDR1 KGHSH, CDR2 LQKENI. V lost 4 bases, J lost 1 base, and 19 bases lay in between. The CDR3 totals 18 residues. DNA for the CDR3: TGTGCCAGCTCACGAGGTGAAACAGGGAGAGGAACTAATGAAAAACTGTTTTTT. Encoded protein: CASSRGETGRGTNEKLFF.

The chain is built from TRBV9 and TRBJ1-6, with 8 positions matching TRBD1. Per germline, CDR1 SGDLS and CDR2 YYNGEE. V gave up 1 base and J gave up 7 bases; unmatched junction bases: 4. The CDR3 is made up of 15 amino acids. The CDR3 is CASSVSAGGNSPLHF. The CDR3 region has the DNA TGTGCCAGCAGCGTATCGGCAGGGGGCAATTCACCCCTCCACTTT.

The chain links TRBV6-5 to TRBJ1-6; possibly TRBD1 for D (5 bases). Per the germline V gene, CDR1 is MNHEY and CDR2 is SVGAGI. The CDR3 has 14 amino acids. Trimming cost V 10 bases and J 0 bases, with 10 bases left between them. CDR3 nucleotides: TGTGCCACACGGGGGAGCTCCTATAATTCACCCCTCCACTTT. It translates to CATRGSSYNSPLHF.

The chain carries TRBV10-3 and TRBJ1-5; TRBD1 agrees at 10 bases. The trim removed 6 bases at V and 2 bases at J, leaving 4 bases unmatched. The CDR3 extends over 15 amino acids. The V gene's germline CDR1 is ENHRY and CDR2 SYGVKD. Here the CDR3 DNA reads TGTGCCATCAGCGCCGGGACAGGGGGCAATCAGCCCCAGCATTTT. As protein: CAISAGTGGNQPQHF.

The V gene is TRBV7-9, the J gene TRBJ1-1; D possibly corresponds to TRBD1 (5 bases). CDR3 size: 18 residues. Germline V gene sequence: CDR1 SEHNR, CDR2 FQNEAQ (reference sequence). V was clipped by 5 bases and J by 0 bases, with 22 bases between them. CDR3 region: CASSPSGRAGGMNTEAFF. In DNA form, the CDR3 reads TGTGCCAGCAGCCCCTCGGGCCGCGCCGGGGGTATGAACACTGAAGCTTTCTTT. The full variable domain, in which reference TRBV7-9 and TRBJ1-1 provide the parts outside the CDR3, is DTGVSQNPRHKITKRGQNVTFRCDPISEHNRLYWYRQTLGQGPEFLTYFQNEAQLEKSRLLSDRFSAERPKGSFSTLEIQRTEQGDSAMYLCASSPSGRAGGMNTEAFFGQGTRLTVV.

This rearrangement joins TRBV27 to TRBJ2-5, with 9 bases aligning to TRBD2. Germline loops: CDR1 MNHEY, CDR2 SMNVEV (reference sequence). V dropped 2 bases and J dropped 2; count of bases not matched to a gene: 3. The CDR3 has 15 residues. The CDR3 bases are TGTGCCAGCAGTTTAGCGGGGGGGGGACAAGAGACCCAGTACTTC. Translating gives CASSLAGGGQETQYF.

The chain links TRBV18 to TRBJ2-7, with 8 bases aligning to TRBD2. The V and J ends lost 0 bases and 0 bases, in that order; junction bases with no gene match: 1. The germline V gene encodes CDR1 KGHSH and CDR2 LQKENI. This CDR3 contains 15 residues. Written as DNA, the CDR3 is TGTGCCAGCTCACCACCGACTAGCGTCTCCTACGAGCAGTACTTC. Amino acid sequence: CASSPPTSVSYEQYF.

About this clone itself: Other DNA sequences in this sample translate to the same CDR3. The rearrangement uses TRBV6-6 and TRBJ1-6, with D possibly matching TRBD1 (6 bases). The CDR3 contains 13 residues. Germline CDR1 reads MNHNY; CDR2 reads SVGAGI (reference sequence). V dropped 10 bases and J dropped 8 bases, with 15 bases sitting between them. CDR3 nucleotide sequence: TGTGCCACCGAGAAACAGGGAGATTCACCCCTCCACTTT. This gives the protein CATEKQGDSPLHF.

V is TRBV19 and J is TRBJ1-1; no clear D gene. CDR3 length: 15 residues. From germline, CDR1 is LNHDA and CDR2 SQIVND (reference sequence). Trimming took 6 bases from V and 2 from J, leaving 16 bases between them. The CDR3 DNA sequence: TGTGCCAGTAGAATGGATTCTCGGGGAAACACTGAAGCTTTCTTT. Amino acids: CASRMDSRGNTEAFF.

This chain connects TRBV9 to TRBJ2-7, with D perhaps TRBD1 (6 bases). The germline V gene has CDR1 SGDLS and CDR2 YYNGEE. Trimming shortened V by 3 bases and J by 0 bases, and 10 bases separated the two germline ends. The CDR3 totals 14 residues. CDR3 bases: TGTGCCAGCAGCGGACTGACAGGCTCCTACGAGCAGTACTTC. It encodes CASSGLTGSYEQYF.

The chain employs TRBV5-1 and TRBJ2-7; possible D gene TRBD1, 7 bases. Germline V lookup: CDR1 SGHRS, CDR2 YFSETQ. V lost 3 bases, J lost 5 bases, and 21 bases lay in between. The CDR3 covers 16 residues. CDR3 DNA sequence: TGCGCCAGCAGCTCGACAGGGCCGGGGGCCGGCAACGAGCAGTACTTC. Translation: CASSSTGPGAGNEQYF.

The rearrangement joins TRBV11-2 to TRBJ2-3; no clear D gene. This CDR3 region has 14 residues. Looked up from germline, CDR1 is SGHAT and CDR2 is FQNNGV. V was cut by 5 bases and J by 1 base, with 10 bases left in between. This chain's CDR3 is CASSPRRGTDTQYF. CDR3 DNA sequence: TGTGCCAGCAGCCCCCGCCGGGGCACAGATACGCAGTATTTT.

The gene calls are TRBV6-1 and TRBJ1-3; D perhaps matches TRBD1 (6 bases). Trimming left V 4 bases short and J 1 base short, with 14 bases between. CDR1 MNHNS and CDR2 SASEGT come from the germline V gene. CDR3 length: 16 residues. The CDR3 DNA reads as TGTGCCAGCAGTGCCGTTTTACAGGGATCTGGAAACACCATATATTTT. This gives the protein CASSAVLQGSGNTIYF.

The rearrangement uses TRBV5-1 and TRBJ2-3; 12 bases are shared with TRBD2. With 0 bases clipped from V and 5 bases from J, the junction kept 7 bases outside the gene matches. Per the germline V gene, CDR1 is SGHRS and CDR2 is YFSETQ. The CDR3 runs to 17 residues. The CDR3 reads CASSLVSSGGAIDTQYF. CDR3 DNA: TGCGCCAGCAGCTTGGTGTCTAGCGGGGGGGCCATAGATACGCAGTATTTT.

The rearrangement uses TRBV9 and TRBJ1-1; D call uncertain. This CDR3 region has 14 residues. The germline gives CDR1 SGDLS, CDR2 YYNGEE. The ends were cut back, 4 bases at V and 1 base at J, with 11 bases in the middle. The chain's CDR3 is CASSSRGANTEAFF. DNA for the CDR3: TGTGCCAGCAGCTCCCGGGGAGCGAACACTGAAGCTTTCTTT.

J is TRBJ1-4 and V is TRBV28; no clear D. This CDR3 is 16 amino acids long. V lost 6 bases, J lost 5 bases, and 19 bases lay in between. In germline, CDR1 is MDHEN, CDR2 SYDVKM. CDR3 nucleotide sequence: TGTGCCAGCAGCCTAGCAAGACCCCCCGGCAATGAAAAACTGTTTTTT. Residues: CASSLARPPGNEKLFF.